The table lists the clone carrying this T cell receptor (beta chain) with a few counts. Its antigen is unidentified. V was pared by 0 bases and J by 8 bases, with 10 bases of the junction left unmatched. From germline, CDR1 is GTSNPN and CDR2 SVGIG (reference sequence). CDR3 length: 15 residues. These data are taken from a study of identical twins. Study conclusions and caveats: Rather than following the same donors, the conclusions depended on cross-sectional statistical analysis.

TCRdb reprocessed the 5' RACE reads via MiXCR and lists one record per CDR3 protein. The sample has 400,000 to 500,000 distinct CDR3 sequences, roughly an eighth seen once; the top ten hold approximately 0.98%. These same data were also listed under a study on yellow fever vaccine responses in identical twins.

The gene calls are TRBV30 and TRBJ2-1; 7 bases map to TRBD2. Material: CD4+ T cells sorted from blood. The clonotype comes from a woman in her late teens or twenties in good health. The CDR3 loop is CAWSVQAGTVDEQFF. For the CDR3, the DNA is TGTGCCTGGAGTGTACAAGCGGGAACAGTTGATGAGCAGTTCTTC.